This passage covers 11 T cell receptor beta chains from one sample sequenced in a study of OX40 agonist ivuxolimab in advanced cancers. Produced via immunoSEQ multiplex PCR; TCRdb's table is partial and in-frame only. The table records some 34,000 clones, roughly 80% of them present only once. The starting material was CD4+ or CD8+ T cells sorted from blood, obtained in a trial of the OX40 agonist ivuxolimab. The receptors derive from an adult with an advanced solid tumor such as melanoma, head and neck, liver or kidney cancer.

The CDR3 here is CAWNDTPGTDRYGYTF. In DNA form, the CDR3 reads TGTGCCTGGAATGACACTCCTGGGACCGATCGCTATGGCTACACCTTC. This chain joins TRBV30 and TRBJ1-2; possible D gene TRBD1, 5 bases. Per the germline V gene, CDR1 is GTSNPN and CDR2 is SVGIG (reference sequence). The CDR3 consists of 16 residues. V dropped 4 bases and J dropped 4 bases, with 22 bases sitting between them.

This chain joins TRBV5-4 and TRBJ2-7, with D hard to call. V was trimmed by 1 base and J by 0 bases, leaving 11 bases between them. The CDR3 runs 15 residues. Germline CDR1 is SGHNT and CDR2 is YYREEE (reference sequence). CDR3 coding DNA: TGTGCCAGCAGCTTGCCTGCAGAGAGCTCCTACGAGCAGTACTTC. Translating it yields CASSLPAESSYEQYF.

V and J are TRBV11-2 and TRBJ2-1; no clear D gene. V lost 8 bases and J 0 bases, leaving 11 bases between the germline ends. CDR1 SGHAT and CDR2 FQNNGV come from the germline V gene. This CDR3 has 14 residues. In nucleotides, the CDR3 is TGTGCCAGCGCCCTTCTGAGCTCCTACAATGAGCAGTTCTTC. It translates to CASALLSSYNEQFF.

The rearrangement links TRBV5-1 to TRBJ2-5; 8 bases line up with TRBD1. The CDR3 has 16 residues. V dropped 0 bases and J dropped 2; count of bases not matched to a gene: 6. Germline values: CDR1 SGHRS, CDR2 YFSETQ. In DNA form, the CDR3 reads TGCGCCAGCAGCTTGGCCGAGACAGGGGAGCAAGAGACCCAGTACTTC. Amino acid sequence: CASSLAETGEQETQYF.

The J gene is TRBJ1-2, the V gene TRBV15; D call uncertain. The length of the CDR3 is 15 residues. In germline, CDR1 is LNHNV, CDR2 YYDKDF (reference sequence). Trimming took off 0 bases at V and 2 bases at J, with 10 bases between the two ends. The CDR3 DNA reads TGTGCCACCAGCAGAGATGGGCAGGCCAACTATGGCTACACCTTC. Translated, it gives CATSRDGQANYGYTF. Full variable domain (missing parts from reference TRBV15 and TRBJ1-2): DAMVIQNPRYQVTQFGKPVTLSCSQTLNHNVMYWYQQKSSQAPKLLFHYYDKDFNNEADTPDNFQSRRPNTSFCFLDIRSPGLGDTAMYLCATSRDGQANYGYTFGSGTRLTVV.

A few counts support this clone. CDR3 amino acids: CASSDWDRGNTEAFF. In DNA, the CDR3 is TGTGCCAGCAGTGATTGGGACAGGGGGAACACTGAAGCTTTCTTT. The chain combines TRBV6-1 with TRBJ1-1; 10 nucleotides match TRBD1. V was clipped by 3 bases and J by 1 base; unmatched bases: 2. The CDR3 runs to 15 residues. Germline lookup yields CDR1 MNHNS and CDR2 SASEGT.

The J gene is TRBJ2-1, the V gene TRBV29-1; D might be TRBD2 (5 bases). This CDR3 has 11 residues. Trimming cost V 7 bases and J 9 bases, with 13 bases left between them. Germline loops: CDR1 SQVTM, CDR2 ANQGSEA. CDR3 amino acids: CSAPSEGEQFF. CDR3 DNA: TGCAGCGCTCCCAGCGAGGGTGAGCAGTTCTTC.

This clone was observed once. The chain couples TRBV7-9 to TRBJ1-2, with D possibly being TRBD1 (5 bases). This CDR3 has 14 residues. The germline gives CDR1 SEHNR, CDR2 FQNEAQ (reference sequence). Trimming took off 4 bases at V and 2 bases at J, with 11 bases between the two ends. The CDR3 DNA follows: TGTGCCAGCAGCTCCCCAGGGAGCAACTATGGCTACACCTTC. It is translated as CASSSPGSNYGYTF.

The rearrangement uses TRBV9 and TRBJ1-1, with D uncertain. The V end was cut by 0 bases, the J end by 5 bases, with 8 bases between. CDR1 is SGDLS and CDR2 is YYNGEE in the germline V gene. The CDR3 has 13 amino acids. The CDR3 nucleotides are TGTGCCAGCAGCGTAGCCTCCGGGACTGAAGCTTTCTTT. Its translation is CASSVASGTEAFF.

This clone showed up just once. The chain has TRBV6-1 and TRBJ1-1; a possible D gene is TRBD1 (6 bases). Germline V gives CDR1 MNHNS, CDR2 SASEGT. The V and J ends lost 3 bases and 5 bases respectively, with 10 bases between them. CDR3 length: 13 residues. The CDR3 spells CASSDGGLTEAFF. For the CDR3, the DNA is TGTGCCAGCAGTGACGGGGGGCTAACTGAAGCTTTCTTT.

This chain joins TRBV5-1 and TRBJ2-1; D remains ambiguous. Per germline, CDR1 SGHRS and CDR2 YFSETQ. The V end lost 7 bases, the J end lost 9 bases, and 14 bases lay between the germline ends. This CDR3 is 12 amino acids long. The CDR3 loop is CASSSPAAEQFF. The CDR3 DNA reads as TGCGCCAGCTCGAGCCCGGCTGCTGAGCAGTTCTTC.